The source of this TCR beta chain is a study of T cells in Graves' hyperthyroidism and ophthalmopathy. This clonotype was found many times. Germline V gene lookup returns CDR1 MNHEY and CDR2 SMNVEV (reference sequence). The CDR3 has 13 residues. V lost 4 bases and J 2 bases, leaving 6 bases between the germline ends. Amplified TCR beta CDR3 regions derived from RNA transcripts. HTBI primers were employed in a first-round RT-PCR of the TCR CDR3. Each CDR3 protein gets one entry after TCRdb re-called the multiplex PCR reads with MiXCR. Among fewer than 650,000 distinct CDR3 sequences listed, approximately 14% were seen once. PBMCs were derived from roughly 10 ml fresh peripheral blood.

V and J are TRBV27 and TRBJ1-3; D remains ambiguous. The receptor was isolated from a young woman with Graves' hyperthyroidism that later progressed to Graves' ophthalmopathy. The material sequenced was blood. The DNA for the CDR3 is TGTGCCAGCAGTTCTCGGACTGGAAACACCATATATTTT. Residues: CASSSRTGNTIYF.